The entry below gives a single T cell receptor (beta chain) sequence along with its context. Its antigen is still unknown. The sample belongs to a study of CD8 T cells in ankylosing spondylitis. Study findings and constraints: From matched ankylosing spondylitis synovial fluid, disease-linked clones were reportedly recovered at significantly enriched levels. Some of the motif variants had earlier been found in reactive arthritis patients' fluid and blood. Clones linked to disease, bearing a CD8+ phenotype, were relatively rare in peripheral blood. A TCR beta motif made of 7 to 9 highly homologous variants seemed typical of ankylosing spondylitis blood.

This CDR3 is 11 amino acids long. Trimming removed 5 bases at V and 7 bases at J, with 5 bases between. The V gene's germline CDR1 is SNHLY and CDR2 FYNNEI. 5'-RACE, quantitative and with molecular barcodes, yielded the TCR beta libraries. TCRdb redid the calling of the 5' RACE reads with MiXCR, one entry per CDR3 protein. The table has hundreds of thousands of distinct CDR3 sequences, roughly a quarter seen once; the top ten hold 0.89%. Material for sequencing was blood, either unsorted or a sorted T cell fraction (not recorded which). The V gene is TRBV2, the J gene TRBJ2-2; D gene unclear. The origin of this receptor is a male donor with ankylosing spondylitis. Written as DNA, the CDR3 is TGTGCCAGCAGTAAGGTCGGGGAGCTGTTTTTT. This codes for CASSKVGELFF.